The clone carrying this T cell receptor beta chain came up a few times. Its antigen is unidentified. This entry belongs to a study of response to subunit inactivated influenza vaccine. TCRdb used MiXCR to reprocess the RT-PCR reads, holding one entry per CDR3 protein. The top ten clones hold about an eighth of a sample with under 500,000 distinct CDR3 sequences, approximately 11% of them seen once. Trimming pared 0 bases from V and 2 bases from J, leaving 4 bases between. This CDR3 contains 13 residues. Germline CDR1 and CDR2: SGDLS and YYNGEE. General observations from the study: Few additional T cells are recruited per seasonal influenza vaccination, authors suggested.

J is TRBJ2-3 and V is TRBV9; the D is unclear. Here the sequenced sample was PBMCs from blood, taken about 40 days after vaccination. The receptor was derived from a man aged 45-60 years who received an inactivated influenza vaccine. The CDR3: CASSVGFTDTQYF. For the CDR3, the DNA is TGTGCCAGCAGCGTAGGATTCACAGATACGCAGTATTTT.